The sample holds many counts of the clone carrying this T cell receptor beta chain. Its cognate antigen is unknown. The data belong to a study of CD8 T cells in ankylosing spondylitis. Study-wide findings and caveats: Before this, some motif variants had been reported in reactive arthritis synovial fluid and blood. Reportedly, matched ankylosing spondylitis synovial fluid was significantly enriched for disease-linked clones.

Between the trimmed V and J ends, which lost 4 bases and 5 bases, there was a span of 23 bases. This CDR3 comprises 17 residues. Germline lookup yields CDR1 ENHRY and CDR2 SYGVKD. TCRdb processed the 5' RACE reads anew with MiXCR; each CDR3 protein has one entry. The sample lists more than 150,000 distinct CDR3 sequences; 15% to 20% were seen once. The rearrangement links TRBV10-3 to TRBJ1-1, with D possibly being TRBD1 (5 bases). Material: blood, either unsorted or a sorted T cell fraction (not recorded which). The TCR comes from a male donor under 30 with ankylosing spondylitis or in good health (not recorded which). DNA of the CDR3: TGTGCCATCAGTGGGGGAGCGGGACGTGCCTCCGTGACTGAAGCTTTCTTT. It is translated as CAISGGAGRASVTEAFF.